This T cell receptor (beta chain) was observed in a study of vaccination and CD4 T cells after COVID-19. Study in general: Convalescents were six males and four females, two of them Hispanic. Participants, all vaccine recipients, received two doses of either BNT162b2 or mRNA-1273.

Study-level results: Convalescent patient numbers were relatively low, with no early post-infection timepoints.

Scientists ran DNA taken from cultured CD4+ T cells through the Oncomine TCR Beta short-read assay for sequencing. In TCRdb, the PCR reads were re-called with MiXCR into one record per CDR3 protein. Of some 17,000 distinct CDR3 sequences in the sample, approximately 58% are singletons; the top ten hold 4% to 6.5%. Notes on this clonotype: Its specificity is not known.

CDR1 is SEHNR, CDR2 FQNEAQ, per germline (reference sequence). The V and J ends lost 4 bases and 4 bases, in that order; junction bases with no gene match: 8. This CDR3 has 16 amino acids. Treatment described: roughly nine-day PBMC culture with coronavirus spike peptide pools or control peptides (ViraFEST assay). About 2.1 million PBMCs were grown per well alongside approximately 9.4 IU/ml IL-2 and about 9.5 ug/ml peptide pools. The source material was CD4+ T cells from blood, cultured in vitro, sampled after SARS-CoV-2 vaccination. This chain uses TRBV7-9 with TRBJ2-2; 8 nucleotides agree with TRBD2. This TCR was sampled from a human donor who had recovered from COVID-19. Here the CDR3 DNA reads TGTGCCAGCAGCTCCCGCGGACTAGCTGGCACCGGGGAGCTGTTTTTT. Protein product: CASSSRGLAGTGELFF.